This is a list of T cell receptor beta chains from one sample in a study of CD8 T cells in Susac syndrome. A single record per CDR3 protein comes from TCRdb applying MiXCR to the immunoSEQ multiplex PCR reads. Among about 400,000 distinct CDR3 sequences listed, 85% to 90% were seen once. The sequencing sample was made of CD8+ T cells from PBMCs. The origin of the receptors is a human donor with multiple sclerosis. Both conserved end residues are part of each CDR3. Each record gives: V gene, D gene, J gene, clone size, CDR3 DNA, CDR3 protein. A D gene is named only where the DNA matches it firmly. For some rows the clone size is stated as once, few or many, or as a class when expanded; others skip it.

V gene: TRBV28
D gene: .
J gene: TRBJ2-7
clone size: few
CDR3 DNA: TGTGCCAGCAGTTTTGGCCGCAGCTCCTACGAGCAGTACTTC
CDR3 protein: CASSFGRSSYEQYF

V gene: TRBV18
D gene: TRBD1
J gene: TRBJ1-2
clone size: .
CDR3 DNA: TGTGCCAGCTCACCAAAGGCGGGACAGGGCTACGGTCAGAATGGCTACACCTTC
CDR3 protein: CASSPKAGQGYGQNGYTF

V gene: TRBV30
D gene: .
J gene: TRBJ1-3
clone size: .
CDR3 DNA: TGTGCCTGGACCCAGGCTGGAAACACCATATATTTT
CDR3 protein: CAWTQAGNTIYF

V gene: TRBV19
D gene: .
J gene: TRBJ2-1
clone size: .
CDR3 DNA: TGTGCCAGTAGTTTTGGGCTTAGCTCCTACAATGAGCAGTTCTTC
CDR3 protein: CASSFGLSSYNEQFF

V gene: TRBV30
D gene: TRBD2
J gene: TRBJ2-5
clone size: .
CDR3 DNA: TGTGCCTGGACTAGCGGGATTAAGGAGACCCAGTACTTC
CDR3 protein: CAWTSGIKETQYF

V gene: TRBV7-2
D gene: TRBD1
J gene: TRBJ2-3
clone size: once
CDR3 DNA: TGTGCCAGCAGCCCCAGGACAGGGGTAGGGACAGATACGCAGTATTTT
CDR3 protein: CASSPRTGVGTDTQYF

V gene: TRBV28
D gene: .
J gene: TRBJ2-1
clone size: .
CDR3 DNA: TGTGCCAGCAGTTTAACGGAGATGCGTAATGAGCAGTTCTTC
CDR3 protein: CASSLTEMRNEQFF

V gene: TRBV2
D gene: .
J gene: TRBJ2-2
clone size: .
CDR3 DNA: TGTGCCAGCAATAGTCGCCAGGGTATCACCGGGGAGCTGTTTTTT
CDR3 protein: CASNSRQGITGELFF

V gene: TRBV6-1
D gene: .
J gene: TRBJ1-4
clone size: .
CDR3 DNA: TGTGCCAGCAGTGAATATTGGGACCACCTCAATGAAAAACTGTTTTTT
CDR3 protein: CASSEYWDHLNEKLFF

V gene: TRBV5-1
D gene: TRBD1
J gene: TRBJ2-7
clone size: .
CDR3 DNA: TGCGCCAGCAGCGCGGGGACAGGGAGCGAGCAGTACTTC
CDR3 protein: CASSAGTGSEQYF

V gene: TRBV4-1
D gene: .
J gene: TRBJ1-1
clone size: .
CDR3 DNA: TGCGCCAGCAGCCAAGTCCCTACTGGGGGGATCACTGAAGCTTTCTTT
CDR3 protein: CASSQVPTGGITEAFF

V gene: TRBV6-2/TRBV6-3
D gene: TRBD2
J gene: TRBJ2-1
clone size: once
CDR3 DNA: TGTGCCAGTGTCCTAGCGGGGCACTACAATGAGCAGTTCTTC
CDR3 protein: CASVLAGHYNEQFF

V gene: TRBV7-6
D gene: TRBD2
J gene: TRBJ2-2
clone size: .
CDR3 DNA: TGTGCCAGCAGCAAGGGGCTTAGCGGGGGGAACACCGGGGAGCTGTTTTTT
CDR3 protein: CASSKGLSGGNTGELFF

V gene: TRBV2
D gene: .
J gene: TRBJ2-7
clone size: .
CDR3 DNA: TGTGCCAGCACCGTCGGGGGCTACGAGCAGTACTTC
CDR3 protein: CASTVGGYEQYF

V gene: TRBV4-1
D gene: .
J gene: TRBJ1-5
clone size: .
CDR3 DNA: TGCGCCAGCAGCCAGGCTTATAATCAGCCCCAGCATTTT
CDR3 protein: CASSQAYNQPQHF

V gene: TRBV5-1
D gene: TRBD1
J gene: TRBJ1-1
clone size: .
CDR3 DNA: TGCGCCAGCAGCTCGACAGGGCAGCCCGCAATGAACACTGAAGCTTTCTTT
CDR3 protein: CASSSTGQPAMNTEAFF

V gene: TRBV19
D gene: .
J gene: TRBJ1-1
clone size: .
CDR3 DNA: TGTGCCACCGGACAGACATACACTGAAGCTTTCTTT
CDR3 protein: CATGQTYTEAFF

V gene: TRBV2
D gene: .
J gene: TRBJ1-5
clone size: .
CDR3 DNA: TGTGCCAGCAGTGCTCTTGGCGCTACTTATAGCAATCAGCCCCAGCATTTT
CDR3 protein: CASSALGATYSNQPQHF

V gene: TRBV3-1
D gene: .
J gene: TRBJ2-1
clone size: .
CDR3 DNA: TGTGCCAGCAGCCAAGAGTCTCTCGCGGGCCTAAAGGGAAATGAGCAGTTCTTC
CDR3 protein: CASSQESLAGLKGNEQFF

V gene: TRBV7-2
D gene: .
J gene: TRBJ2-6
clone size: .
CDR3 DNA: TGTGCCAGCAGCAAGGACGGGGGTGGTGGGGCCAACGTCCTGACTTTC
CDR3 protein: CASSKDGGGGANVLTF

V gene: TRBV29-1
D gene: .
J gene: TRBJ2-7
clone size: .
CDR3 DNA: TGCAGCGTTGAAGACAAGACCTACGAGCAGTACTTC
CDR3 protein: CSVEDKTYEQYF

V gene: TRBV5-4
D gene: TRBD1
J gene: TRBJ2-3
clone size: .
CDR3 DNA: TGTGCCAGCAGCTTAGGGGACAGGGTAACAGATACGCAGTATTTT
CDR3 protein: CASSLGDRVTDTQYF

V gene: TRBV4-2
D gene: .
J gene: TRBJ2-7
clone size: .
CDR3 DNA: TGTGCCAGCAGCCGCGGACTGGAGGCGGCGTACGAGCAGTACTTC
CDR3 protein: CASSRGLEAAYEQYF

V gene: TRBV19
D gene: .
J gene: TRBJ1-1
clone size: .
CDR3 DNA: TGTGCCAGTAGTATAACATGGGGCCGCCGGGGCACTGAAGCTTTCTTT
CDR3 protein: CASSITWGRRGTEAFF

V gene: TRBV2
D gene: .
J gene: TRBJ1-1
clone size: .
CDR3 DNA: TGTGCCAGCCTTATCAAGAACACTGAAGCTTTCTTT
CDR3 protein: CASLIKNTEAFF

V gene: TRBV3-1
D gene: TRBD1
J gene: TRBJ1-2
clone size: .
CDR3 DNA: TGTGCCAGCAGCCCGACAGGGGGCAAAGACTATGGCTACACCTTC
CDR3 protein: CASSPTGGKDYGYTF

V gene: TRBV29-1
D gene: .
J gene: TRBJ2-1
clone size: .
CDR3 DNA: TGCAGCGTTGAAACATGGGACCAGCTATCCTACAATGAGCAGTTCTTC
CDR3 protein: CSVETWDQLSYNEQFF

V gene: TRBV19
D gene: .
J gene: TRBJ2-4
clone size: .
CDR3 DNA: TGTGCCAGTAGTATAGGTTCAGGATCTCTAGCCAAAAACATTCAGTACTTC
CDR3 protein: CASSIGSGSLAKNIQYF

V gene: TRBV12-3/TRBV12-4
D gene: .
J gene: TRBJ1-1
clone size: once
CDR3 DNA: TGTGCCAGCAGTTCCGGCGGGGGGCAGGAAGCTTTCTTT
CDR3 protein: CASSSGGGQEAFF

V gene: TRBV6-1
D gene: .
J gene: TRBJ2-7
clone size: .
CDR3 DNA: TGTGCCAGCAGTGAGTTGGACAGAACCTACGAGCAGTACTTC
CDR3 protein: CASSELDRTYEQYF

V gene: TRBV28
D gene: TRBD1
J gene: TRBJ2-5
clone size: few
CDR3 DNA: TGTGCCAGCAGTTTGACAGGGACAGAGACCCAGTACTTC
CDR3 protein: CASSLTGTETQYF

V gene: TRBV19
D gene: .
J gene: TRBJ2-1
clone size: .
CDR3 DNA: TGTGCCAGTAGTGTTGGAGGTGACCATGAGCAGTTCTTC
CDR3 protein: CASSVGGDHEQFF

V gene: TRBV28
D gene: .
J gene: TRBJ2-4
clone size: .
CDR3 DNA: TGTGCCAGCAGTTTTACCGGGCCCTCAGCCAAAAACATTCAGTACTTC
CDR3 protein: CASSFTGPSAKNIQYF

V gene: TRBV6-2/TRBV6-3
D gene: TRBD1
J gene: TRBJ1-2
clone size: .
CDR3 DNA: TGTGCCAGCAGTTACTCCACTCGACAGGGGGCTGCGTATGGCTACACCTTC
CDR3 protein: CASSYSTRQGAAYGYTF

V gene: TRBV25-1
D gene: .
J gene: TRBJ2-7
clone size: .
CDR3 DNA: TGTGCCAGCAGTGAATGGGGCACCTACGAGCAGTACTTC
CDR3 protein: CASSEWGTYEQYF

V gene: TRBV6-1
D gene: .
J gene: TRBJ2-3
clone size: few
CDR3 DNA: TGTGCCAGCGAGGCTAGCACAGATACGCAGTATTTT
CDR3 protein: CASEASTDTQYF

V gene: TRBV6-6
D gene: TRBD1
J gene: TRBJ2-7
clone size: .
CDR3 DNA: TGTCGCGCCGGGACAGGAATTTACGAGCAGTACTTC
CDR3 protein: CRAGTGIYEQYF

V gene: TRBV6-2/TRBV6-3
D gene: .
J gene: TRBJ2-7
clone size: .
CDR3 DNA: TGTGCCAGCAGAACCGACAGAGACCACGAGCAGTACTTC
CDR3 protein: CASRTDRDHEQYF

V gene: TRBV6-1
D gene: .
J gene: TRBJ2-1
clone size: .
CDR3 DNA: TGTGCCAGCATAGGGATAGCTCAGTTCTTC
CDR3 protein: CASIGIAQFF

V gene: TRBV27
D gene: .
J gene: TRBJ1-1
clone size: .
CDR3 DNA: TGTGCCAGCAGACCCCTAATGAACACTGAAGCTTTCTTT
CDR3 protein: CASRPLMNTEAFF

V gene: TRBV9
D gene: TRBD1
J gene: TRBJ2-1
clone size: .
CDR3 DNA: TGTGCCAGCAGCAGACGACAGGGGGTCGATGAGCAGTTCTTC
CDR3 protein: CASSRRQGVDEQFF

V gene: TRBV12-3/TRBV12-4
D gene: TRBD1
J gene: TRBJ1-1
clone size: .
CDR3 DNA: TGTGCCAGCAGTTTAGGGACAGGGATAACTGAAGCTTTCTTT
CDR3 protein: CASSLGTGITEAFF

V gene: TRBV20-1
D gene: TRBD1
J gene: TRBJ2-2
clone size: .
CDR3 DNA: TGCAGTGCTCGCGGACAGGGAAGAAAGGGCGGGGAGCTGTTTTTT
CDR3 protein: CSARGQGRKGGELFF

V gene: TRBV27
D gene: .
J gene: TRBJ2-2
clone size: .
CDR3 DNA: TGTGCCAGCAGTTTAGTCAGGGGACCGAACACCGGGGAGCTGTTTTTT
CDR3 protein: CASSLVRGPNTGELFF

V gene: TRBV4-1
D gene: .
J gene: TRBJ1-1
clone size: .
CDR3 DNA: TGCGCCAGCAGGAGCGCATTGAACACTGAAGCTTTCTTT
CDR3 protein: CASRSALNTEAFF

V gene: TRBV13
D gene: .
J gene: TRBJ2-5
clone size: .
CDR3 DNA: TGTGCCAGCAGCTCTCTAGGGATGGGACAAGAGACCCAGTACTTC
CDR3 protein: CASSSLGMGQETQYF

V gene: TRBV12-3/TRBV12-4
D gene: .
J gene: TRBJ2-3
clone size: .
CDR3 DNA: TGTGCCAGCAGTCCCCCGGGGGGACACACAGATACGCAGTATTTT
CDR3 protein: CASSPPGGHTDTQYF

V gene: TRBV6-1
D gene: .
J gene: TRBJ2-4
clone size: .
CDR3 DNA: TGTGCCAGCAGCGAGGGCAGGGGCAAAAACATTCAGTACTTC
CDR3 protein: CASSEGRGKNIQYF

V gene: TRBV11-2
D gene: .
J gene: TRBJ1-1
clone size: .
CDR3 DNA: TGTGCCAGCAGCCCCAACCCCCGAAGCGGCAGGGCGGAGAACACTGAAGCTTTCTTT
CDR3 protein: CASSPNPRSGRAENTEAFF

V gene: TRBV30
D gene: TRBD2
J gene: TRBJ2-1
clone size: .
CDR3 DNA: TGTGCCTGGAGAGGAAGCGGGGGGGAGTTCTTC
CDR3 protein: CAWRGSGGEFF

V gene: TRBV12-3/TRBV12-4
D gene: .
J gene: TRBJ1-2
clone size: .
CDR3 DNA: TGTGCCAGCAGTTTCGGCGGCTACACCTTC
CDR3 protein: CASSFGGYTF

V gene: TRBV27
D gene: .
J gene: TRBJ1-1
clone size: .
CDR3 DNA: TGTGCCAGCAGTTTCTCTGCAGGACTGCCGACTGAAGCTTTCTTT
CDR3 protein: CASSFSAGLPTEAFF

V gene: TRBV7-6
D gene: .
J gene: TRBJ2-2
clone size: .
CDR3 DNA: TGTGCCAGCAAAGGATTTACGAACACCGGGGAGCTGTTTTTT
CDR3 protein: CASKGFTNTGELFF

V gene: TRBV4-1
D gene: .
J gene: TRBJ2-2
clone size: .
CDR3 DNA: TGCGCCAGCAGCCAACTAGCAACGTCGAACACCGGGGAGCTGTTTTTT
CDR3 protein: CASSQLATSNTGELFF